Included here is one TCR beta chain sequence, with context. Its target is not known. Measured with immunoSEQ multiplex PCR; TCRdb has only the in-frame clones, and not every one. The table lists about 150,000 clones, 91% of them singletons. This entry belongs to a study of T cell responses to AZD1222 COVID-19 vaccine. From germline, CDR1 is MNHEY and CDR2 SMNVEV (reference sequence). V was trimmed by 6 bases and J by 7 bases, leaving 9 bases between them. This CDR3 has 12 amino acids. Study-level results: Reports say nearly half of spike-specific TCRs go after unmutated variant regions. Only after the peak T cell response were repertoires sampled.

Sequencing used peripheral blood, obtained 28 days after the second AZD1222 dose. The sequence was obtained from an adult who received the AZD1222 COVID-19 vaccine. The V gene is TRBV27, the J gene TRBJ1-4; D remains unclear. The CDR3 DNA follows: TGTGCCAGCAGGCGACTAGGTGAAAAACTGTTTTTT. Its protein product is CASRRLGEKLFF.